Listed below are T cell receptor beta chains from one sample, sequenced in a study of shared clonotypes between healthy human individuals. Some clones are missing from TCRdb's copy, which holds only in-frame ones; the method was immunoSEQ multiplex PCR. Of roughly 2,500,000 clones listed, 93% are singletons. Sequences were obtained from naive CD4+ T cells from PBMCs. The receptor source for this set is a man aged 18 to 30 in good health. Some clones in this sample may be carry-over from other donors' samples. Each CDR3 is given with its conserved first and last residue. A D gene is named only where the DNA matches it firmly. The size entry is marked missing in some rows and otherwise reads once, few, many or a size class.

- | TRBJ2-3 | - | TRBV19 | TGTGCCAGCCTGTCAGGGACAGATACGCAGTATTTT | CASLSGTDTQYF
- | TRBJ2-1 | - | TRBV5-1 | TGCGCCAGCTCTCGGGAACCTCTCTACAATGAGCAGTTCTTC | CASSREPLYNEQFF
- | TRBJ2-7 | TRBD2 | TRBV4-1 | TGCGCCAGCAGCCAAGATCTAAAGCGGGAGGGCCCAAAGCAGTACTTC | CASSQDLKREGPKQYF
- | TRBJ2-1 | - | TRBV5-1 | TGCGCCAGCAGCTTGGTCCCGGGGCAGGCCAATGAGCAGTTCTTC | CASSLVPGQANEQFF
- | TRBJ2-5 | TRBD1 | TRBV9 | TGTGCCAGCAGCGTTAAAACTCCGGGACAGGGGGGAGAGACCCAGTACTTC | CASSVKTPGQGGETQYF
- | TRBJ2-1 | - | TRBV2 | TGTGCCAGCAGTGTAGACAATGAGCAGTTCTTC | CASSVDNEQFF
- | TRBJ2-7 | - | TRBV28 | TGTGCCAGCAGTTGGGGGTTCGAGGGGCAGGGCGACCCCGAGCAGTACTTC | CASSWGFEGQGDPEQYF
- | TRBJ2-1 | - | TRBV7-3 | TGTGCCAGCAGCTTTAGCGGCACAAGCTCCTACAATGAGCAGTTCTTC | CASSFSGTSSYNEQFF
- | TRBJ2-5 | TRBD1 | TRBV5-1 | TGCGCCAGCAGCATGGACAGGCCCCAAGAGACCCAGTACTTC | CASSMDRPQETQYF
- | TRBJ2-4 | - | TRBV29-1 | TGCAGCGTTGAAGATTTTGGGGCAGGGATGAACATTCAGTACTTC | CSVEDFGAGMNIQYF
- | TRBJ2-4 | - | TRBV2 | TGTGCCAGCAGCGCCGGGCCTCATGGGAACATTCAGTACTTC | CASSAGPHGNIQYF
- | TRBJ2-7 | TRBD2 | TRBV2 | TGTGCCAGCAGTGTCCACCTCCTTCGGTGGCGGGAGGACTCCTACGAGCAGTACTTC | CASSVHLLRWREDSYEQYF
- | TRBJ1-2 | - | TRBV5-6 | TGTGCCAGCAGCTTCGGCAGGCCGGGGTACTATGGCTACACCTTC | CASSFGRPGYYGYTF
once | TRBJ2-1 | TRBD2 | TRBV28 | TGTGCCAGCAGAGAAACTAGCGGGAGGAATGAGCAGTTCTTC | CASRETSGRNEQFF
few | TRBJ1-1 | - | TRBV19 | TGTGCCACCCGAGAGAACACTGAAGCTTTCTTT | CATRENTEAFF
- | TRBJ2-2 | TRBD2 | TRBV5-4 | TGTGCCAGCAGCCAACGGGCTAGCGGGAGTATCGCCGGGGAGCTGTTTTTT | CASSQRASGSIAGELFF
- | TRBJ1-2 | - | TRBV5-4 | TGTGCCAGCAGCTTGGCCCCCAGGAACTATGGCTACACCTTC | CASSLAPRNYGYTF
- | TRBJ1-5 | TRBD1 | TRBV7-8 | TGTGCCAGCAGCCCTAAACGGGACAGGGGGTATCAGCCCCAGCATTTT | CASSPKRDRGYQPQHF
- | TRBJ1-1 | TRBD1 | TRBV9 | TGTGCCAGCAGCGCGACAGGGCAGAACACTGAAGCTTTCTTT | CASSATGQNTEAFF
- | TRBJ1-2 | - | TRBV29-1 | TGCAGCGTTGCCCGGGGCACTAACTATGGCTACACCTTC | CSVARGTNYGYTF
- | TRBJ1-1 | TRBD1 | TRBV9 | TGTGCCAGCAGCACTCGGGACAGGCCCACTGAAGCTTTCTTT | CASSTRDRPTEAFF
- | TRBJ2-3 | - | TRBV6-5 | TGTGCCAGCGGAACAGATACGCAGTATTTT | CASGTDTQYF
- | TRBJ1-6 | - | TRBV13 | TGTGCCAGCAGCTACCGGGCTCCTAATTCACCCCTCCACTTT | CASSYRAPNSPLHF
- | TRBJ1-2 | TRBD1 | TRBV6-5 | TGTGCCAGCAGCCAAGACAGGGTCTATGGCTACACCTTC | CASSQDRVYGYTF
- | TRBJ1-2 | - | TRBV28 | TGTGCCAGCAGTGCACCTCCCTTAAGGGGCTACACCTTC | CASSAPPLRGYTF
- | TRBJ2-3 | - | TRBV7-2 | TGTGCCAGCAGCAAGTACGAGGGTACGCAGTATTTT | CASSKYEGTQYF
- | TRBJ2-6 | - | TRBV27 | TGTGCCAGCAGTTTATCACTGGTCGGGGCCAACGTCCTGACTTTC | CASSLSLVGANVLTF
- | TRBJ1-5 | - | TRBV28 | TGTGCCAGCAGTTTGCAACAGGCTTATAGCAATCAGCCCCAGCATTTT | CASSLQQAYSNQPQHF
once | TRBJ2-1 | TRBD1 | TRBV2 | TGTGCCAGCAGTGAGACAGGGGGCAATGAGCAGTTCTTC | CASSETGGNEQFF
- | TRBJ2-7 | - | TRBV7-2 | TGTGCCAGCAGCATCACTCCGGGACCAAACTACGAGCAGTACTTC | CASSITPGPNYEQYF
- | TRBJ2-7 | - | TRBV27 | TGTGCCAGCAGTTTAGATATGGGTAGCGCACCTCCCTACGAGCAGTACTTC | CASSLDMGSAPPYEQYF
- | TRBJ2-7 | - | TRBV5-6 | TGTGCCAGCAGCTTATATCGGGGTTACGAGCAGTACTTC | CASSLYRGYEQYF
- | TRBJ2-7 | TRBD2 | TRBV28 | TGTGCCAGCCTCAGGCCGGGAGGTTTGGAGCAGTACTTC | CASLRPGGLEQYF
- | TRBJ1-2 | TRBD1 | TRBV5-1 | TGCGCCAGCAGCTTGTCAGGGACAGGGGACGGTGGCTACACCTTC | CASSLSGTGDGGYTF
- | TRBJ2-7 | - | TRBV7-2 | TGTGCCAGCAGCTTAGAGGCCAGTCAGCAGTACTTC | CASSLEASQQYF
few | TRBJ1-1 | - | TRBV28 | TGTGCCAGCAGTTATAGAGGAACTGAAGCTTTCTTT | CASSYRGTEAFF
- | TRBJ1-1 | - | TRBV11-2 | TGTGCCAGCAGCTCCCTTCGGGGGAACACTGAAGCTTTCTTT | CASSSLRGNTEAFF
- | TRBJ2-2 | TRBD1 | TRBV28 | TGTGCCAGCAGTTTTGGTCGCAGGGGGATCGGGGAGCTGTTTTTT | CASSFGRRGIGELFF
- | TRBJ2-2 | - | TRBV25-1 | TGTGCCAGCAGTGTCCGGACAGTGAACACCGGGGAGCTGTTTTTT | CASSVRTVNTGELFF
- | TRBJ1-6 | TRBD1 | TRBV7-3 | TGTGCCAGCAGTAACACAGGGGGCTGGAATTCACCCCTCCACTTT | CASSNTGGWNSPLHF
- | TRBJ2-7 | - | TRBV29-1 | TGCAGCGTTGAGCAGGGCTCCCCTCGGGAGCAGTACTTC | CSVEQGSPREQYF